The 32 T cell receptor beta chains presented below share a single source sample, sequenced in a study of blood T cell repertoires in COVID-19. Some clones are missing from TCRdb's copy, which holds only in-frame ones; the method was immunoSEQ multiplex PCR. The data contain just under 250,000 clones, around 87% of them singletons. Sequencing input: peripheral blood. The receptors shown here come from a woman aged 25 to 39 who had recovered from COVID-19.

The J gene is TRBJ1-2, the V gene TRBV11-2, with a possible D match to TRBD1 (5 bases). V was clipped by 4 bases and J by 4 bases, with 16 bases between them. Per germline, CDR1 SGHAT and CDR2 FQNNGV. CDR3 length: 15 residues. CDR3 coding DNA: TGTGCCAGCAGCTCCATAAAAGGGGCCTCCTATGGCTACACCTTC. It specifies CASSSIKGASYGYTF.

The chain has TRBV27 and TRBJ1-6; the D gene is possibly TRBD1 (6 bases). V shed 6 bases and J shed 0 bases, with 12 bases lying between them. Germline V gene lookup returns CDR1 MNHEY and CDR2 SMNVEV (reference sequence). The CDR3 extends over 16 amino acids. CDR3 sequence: CASSGTRSSYNSPLHF. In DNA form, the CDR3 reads TGTGCCAGCAGCGGGACAAGGAGCTCCTATAATTCACCCCTCCACTTT.

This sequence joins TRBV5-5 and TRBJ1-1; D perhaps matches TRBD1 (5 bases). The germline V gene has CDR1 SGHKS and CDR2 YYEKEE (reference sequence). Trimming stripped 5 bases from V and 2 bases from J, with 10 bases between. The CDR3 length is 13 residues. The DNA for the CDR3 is TGTGCCAGCAGGGGGGGAGGAAACACTGAAGCTTTCTTT. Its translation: CASRGGGNTEAFF.

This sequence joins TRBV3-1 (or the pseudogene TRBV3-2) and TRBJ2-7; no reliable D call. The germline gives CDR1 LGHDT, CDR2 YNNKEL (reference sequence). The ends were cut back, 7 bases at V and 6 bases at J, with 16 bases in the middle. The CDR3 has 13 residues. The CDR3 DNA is TGTGCCAGCACAAAGGATTGGGCGAGCGAGCAGTACTTC. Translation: CASTKDWASEQYF.

The DNA for the CDR3 is TGTGCCAGCAGTGAAGGGCTAGCGGTTGAGGAAGAGACCCAGTACTTC. It yields the protein CASSEGLAVEEETQYF. The chain employs TRBV2 and TRBJ2-5, with 7 bases aligning to TRBD2. V dropped 1 base and J dropped 3; count of bases not matched to a gene: 8. Per the germline V gene, CDR1 is SNHLY and CDR2 is FYNNEI. CDR3 length: 16 residues.

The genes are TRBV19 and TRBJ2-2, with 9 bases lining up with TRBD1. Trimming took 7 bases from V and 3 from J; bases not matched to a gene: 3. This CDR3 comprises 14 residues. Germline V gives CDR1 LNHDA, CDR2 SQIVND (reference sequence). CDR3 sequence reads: CASTRDRDTGELFF. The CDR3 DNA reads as TGTGCCAGTACCAGGGACAGGGACACCGGGGAGCTGTTTTTT.

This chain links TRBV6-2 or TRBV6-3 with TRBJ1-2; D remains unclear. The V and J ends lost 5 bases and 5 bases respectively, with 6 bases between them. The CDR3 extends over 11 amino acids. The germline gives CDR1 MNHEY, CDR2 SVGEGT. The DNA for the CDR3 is TGTGCCAGCAGTCAACTTTATGGCTACACCTTC. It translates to CASSQLYGYTF.

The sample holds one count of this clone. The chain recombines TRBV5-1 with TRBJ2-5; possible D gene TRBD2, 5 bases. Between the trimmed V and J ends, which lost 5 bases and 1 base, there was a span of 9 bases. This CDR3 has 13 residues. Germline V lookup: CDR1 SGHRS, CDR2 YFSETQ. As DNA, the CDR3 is TGCGCCAGCAGTTCTGAGGGCCAAGAGACCCAGTACTTC. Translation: CASSSEGQETQYF. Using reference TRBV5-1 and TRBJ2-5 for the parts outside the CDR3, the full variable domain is KAGVTQTPRYLIKTRGQQVTLSCSPISGHRSVSWYQQTPGQGLQFLFEYFSETQRNKGNFPGRFSGRQFSNSRSEMNVSTLELGDSALYLCASSSEGQETQYFGPGTRLLVL.

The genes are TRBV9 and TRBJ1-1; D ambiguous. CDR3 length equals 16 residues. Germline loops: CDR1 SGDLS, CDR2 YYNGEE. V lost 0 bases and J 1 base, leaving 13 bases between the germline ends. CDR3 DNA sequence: TGTGCCAGCAGCGTAGGCCTCGGTCGCACGAACACTGAAGCTTTCTTT. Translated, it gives CASSVGLGRTNTEAFF.

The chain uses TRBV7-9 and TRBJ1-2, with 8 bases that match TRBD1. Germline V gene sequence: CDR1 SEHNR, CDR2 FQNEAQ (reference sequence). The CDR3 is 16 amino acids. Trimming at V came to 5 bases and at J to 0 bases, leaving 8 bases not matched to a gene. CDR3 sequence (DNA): TGTGCCAGCAGCCAAGGACAGGGCGTAGCTAACTATGGCTACACCTTC. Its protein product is CASSQGQGVANYGYTF.

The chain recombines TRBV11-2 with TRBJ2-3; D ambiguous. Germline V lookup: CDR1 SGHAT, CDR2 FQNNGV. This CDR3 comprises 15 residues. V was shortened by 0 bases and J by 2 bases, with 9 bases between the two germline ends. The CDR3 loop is CASSLDRGPTDTQYF. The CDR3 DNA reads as TGTGCCAGCAGCTTAGATCGCGGTCCCACAGATACGCAGTATTTT.

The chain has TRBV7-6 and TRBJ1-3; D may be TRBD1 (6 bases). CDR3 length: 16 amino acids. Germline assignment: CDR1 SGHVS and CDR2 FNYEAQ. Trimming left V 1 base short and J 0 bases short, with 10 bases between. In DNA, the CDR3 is TGTGCCAGCAGCTTAGGACAGGCGCACTCTGGAAACACCATATATTTT. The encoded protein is CASSLGQAHSGNTIYF.

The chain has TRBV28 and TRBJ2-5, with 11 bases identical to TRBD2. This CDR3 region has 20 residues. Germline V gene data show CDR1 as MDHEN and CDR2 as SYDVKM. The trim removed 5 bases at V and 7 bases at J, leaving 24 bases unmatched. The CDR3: CASSPFPRLAGGTGTWTQYF. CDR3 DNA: TGTGCCAGCAGTCCATTCCCCCGCCTAGCGGGGGGCACGGGGACGTGGACCCAGTACTTC.

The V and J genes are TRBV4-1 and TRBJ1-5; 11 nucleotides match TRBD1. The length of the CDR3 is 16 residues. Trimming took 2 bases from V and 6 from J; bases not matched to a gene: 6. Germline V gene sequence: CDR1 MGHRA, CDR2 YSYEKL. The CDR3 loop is CASSQIPGTGGQPQHF. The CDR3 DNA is TGCGCCAGCAGCCAAATTCCCGGGACAGGGGGTCAGCCCCAGCATTTT.

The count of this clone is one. The CDR3 DNA reads as TGCGCCAGCAGCCAAAACTATCAGGGAGGGGATGAGCAGTTCTTC. It codes for CASSQNYQGGDEQFF. This rearrangement joins TRBV4-1 to TRBJ2-1; 7 bases line up with TRBD2. J lost 8 bases, V lost 2 bases, and 9 bases had no gene match. The CDR3 contains 15 residues. Germline loops: CDR1 MGHRA, CDR2 YSYEKL.

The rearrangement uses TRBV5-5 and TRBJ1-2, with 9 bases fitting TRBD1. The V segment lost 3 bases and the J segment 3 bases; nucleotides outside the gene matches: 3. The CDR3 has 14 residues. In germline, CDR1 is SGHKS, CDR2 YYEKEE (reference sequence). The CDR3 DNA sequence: TGTGCCAGCAGCTCCACAGGGGGCGACTATGGCTACACCTTC. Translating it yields CASSSTGGDYGYTF.

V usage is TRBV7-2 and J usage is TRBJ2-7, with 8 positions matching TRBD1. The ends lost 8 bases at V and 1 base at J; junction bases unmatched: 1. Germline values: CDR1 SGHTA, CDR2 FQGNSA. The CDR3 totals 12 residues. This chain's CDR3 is CASRQGSYEQYF. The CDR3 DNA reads TGTGCCAGCCGACAGGGGTCCTACGAGCAGTACTTC.

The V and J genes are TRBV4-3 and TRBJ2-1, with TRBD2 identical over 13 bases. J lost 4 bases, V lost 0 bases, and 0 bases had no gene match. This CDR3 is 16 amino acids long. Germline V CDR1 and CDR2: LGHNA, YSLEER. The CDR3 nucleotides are TGCGCCAGCAGCCAAGAGACTAGCGGGAGGTACAATGAGCAGTTCTTC. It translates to CASSQETSGRYNEQFF.

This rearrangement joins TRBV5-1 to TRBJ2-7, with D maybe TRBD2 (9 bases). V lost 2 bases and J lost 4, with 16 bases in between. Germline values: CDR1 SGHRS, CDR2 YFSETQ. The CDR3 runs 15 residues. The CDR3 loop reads CASSFGQGLAYEQYF. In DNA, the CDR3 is TGCGCCAGCAGCTTTGGACAGGGACTAGCTTACGAGCAGTACTTC. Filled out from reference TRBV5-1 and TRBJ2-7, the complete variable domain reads KAGVTQTPRYLIKTRGQQVTLSCSPISGHRSVSWYQQTPGQGLQFLFEYFSETQRNKGNFPGRFSGRQFSNSRSEMNVSTLELGDSALYLCASSFGQGLAYEQYFGPGTRLTVT.

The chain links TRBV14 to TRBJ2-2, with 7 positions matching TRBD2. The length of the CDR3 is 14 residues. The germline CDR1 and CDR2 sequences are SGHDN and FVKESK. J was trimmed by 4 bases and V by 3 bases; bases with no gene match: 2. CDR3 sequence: CASSQRGFTGELFF. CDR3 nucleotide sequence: TGTGCCAGCAGCCAGCGGGGGTTCACCGGGGAGCTGTTTTTT.

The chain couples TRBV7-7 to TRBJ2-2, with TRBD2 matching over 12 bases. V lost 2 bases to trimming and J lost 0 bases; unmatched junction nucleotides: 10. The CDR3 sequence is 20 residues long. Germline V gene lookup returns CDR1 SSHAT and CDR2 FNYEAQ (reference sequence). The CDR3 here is CASSLRETLAGGSNTGELFF. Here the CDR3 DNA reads TGTGCCAGCAGCTTACGGGAGACACTAGCGGGGGGTTCGAACACCGGGGAGCTGTTTTTT.

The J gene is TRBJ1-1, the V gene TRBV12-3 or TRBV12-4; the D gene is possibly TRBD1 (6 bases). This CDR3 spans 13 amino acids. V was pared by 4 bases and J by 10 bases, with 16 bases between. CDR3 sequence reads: CASSWGPNNRAFF. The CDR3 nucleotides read TGTGCCAGCAGTTGGGGGCCGAACAATAGAGCTTTCTTT.

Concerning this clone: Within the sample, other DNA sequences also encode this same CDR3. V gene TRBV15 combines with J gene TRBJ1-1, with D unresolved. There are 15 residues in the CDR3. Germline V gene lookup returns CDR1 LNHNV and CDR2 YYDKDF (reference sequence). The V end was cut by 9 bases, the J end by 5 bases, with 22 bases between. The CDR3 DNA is TGTGCCACTAGCCCCTCGGGAGATCCTAGGACTGAAGCTTTCTTT. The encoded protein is CATSPSGDPRTEAFF. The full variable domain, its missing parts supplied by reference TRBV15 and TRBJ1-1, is DAMVIQNPRYQVTQFGKPVTLSCSQTLNHNVMYWYQQKSSQAPKLLFHYYDKDFNNEADTPDNFQSRRPNTSFCFLDIRSPGLGDTAMYLCATSPSGDPRTEAFFGQGTRLTVV.

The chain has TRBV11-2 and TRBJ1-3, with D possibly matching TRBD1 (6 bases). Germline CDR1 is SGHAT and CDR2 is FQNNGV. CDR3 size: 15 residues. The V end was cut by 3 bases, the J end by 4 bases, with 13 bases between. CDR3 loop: CASSLRGIYGNTIYF. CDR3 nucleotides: TGTGCCAGCAGCTTGAGGGGGATTTACGGAAACACCATATATTTT.

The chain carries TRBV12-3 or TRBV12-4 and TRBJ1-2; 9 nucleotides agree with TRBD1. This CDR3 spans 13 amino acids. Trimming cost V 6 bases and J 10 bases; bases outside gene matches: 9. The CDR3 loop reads CASSPTGGRVYTF. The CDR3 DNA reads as TGTGCCAGCAGCCCTACAGGGGGCAGGGTCTACACCTTC.

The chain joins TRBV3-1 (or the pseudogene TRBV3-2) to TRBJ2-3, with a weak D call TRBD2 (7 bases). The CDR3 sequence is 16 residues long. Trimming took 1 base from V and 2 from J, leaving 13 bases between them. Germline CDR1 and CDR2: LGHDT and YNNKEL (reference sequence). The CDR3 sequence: CASSQVAGAFTDTQYF. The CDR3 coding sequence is TGTGCCAGCAGCCAAGTGGCGGGGGCCTTCACAGATACGCAGTATTTT.

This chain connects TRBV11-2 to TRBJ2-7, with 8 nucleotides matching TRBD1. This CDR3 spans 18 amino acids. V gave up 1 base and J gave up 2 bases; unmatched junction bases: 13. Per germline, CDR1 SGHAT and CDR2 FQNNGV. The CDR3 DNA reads TGTGCCAGCAGCTTAGGCGCCCCAGGGGGCTACGGAACCTACGAGCAGTACTTC. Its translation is CASSLGAPGGYGTYEQYF.

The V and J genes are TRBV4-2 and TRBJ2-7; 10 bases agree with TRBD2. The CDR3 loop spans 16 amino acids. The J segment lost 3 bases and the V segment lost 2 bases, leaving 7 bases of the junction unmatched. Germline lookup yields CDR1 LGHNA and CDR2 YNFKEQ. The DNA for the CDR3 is TGTGCCAGCAGCCAAATTGTAGCGGGGGGAAACTACGAGCAGTACTTC. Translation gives CASSQIVAGGNYEQYF.

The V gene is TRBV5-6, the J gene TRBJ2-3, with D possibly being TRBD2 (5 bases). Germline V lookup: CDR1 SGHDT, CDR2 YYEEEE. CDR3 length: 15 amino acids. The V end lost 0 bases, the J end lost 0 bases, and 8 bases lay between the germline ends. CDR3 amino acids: CASSLVDSSTDTQYF. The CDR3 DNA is TGTGCCAGCAGCTTGGTGGACTCTAGCACAGATACGCAGTATTTT.

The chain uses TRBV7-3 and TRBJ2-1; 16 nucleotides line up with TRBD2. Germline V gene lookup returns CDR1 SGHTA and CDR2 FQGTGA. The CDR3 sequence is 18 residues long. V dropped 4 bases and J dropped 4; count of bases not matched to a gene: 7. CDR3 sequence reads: CASSSGTSGGAGYNEQFF. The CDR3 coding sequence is TGTGCCAGCAGCTCTGGGACTAGCGGGGGGGCCGGTTACAATGAGCAGTTCTTC.

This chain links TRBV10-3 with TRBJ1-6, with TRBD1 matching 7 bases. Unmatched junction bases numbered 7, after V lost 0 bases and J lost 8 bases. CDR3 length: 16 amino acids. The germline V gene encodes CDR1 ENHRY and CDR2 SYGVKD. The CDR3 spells CAISESPSGGYSPLHF. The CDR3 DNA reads TGTGCCATCAGTGAGTCCCCCTCAGGGGGGTATTCACCCCTCCACTTT.

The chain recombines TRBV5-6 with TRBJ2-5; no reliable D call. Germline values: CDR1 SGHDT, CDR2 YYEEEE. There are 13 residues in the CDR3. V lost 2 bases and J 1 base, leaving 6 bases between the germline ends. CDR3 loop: CASSFTTQETQYF. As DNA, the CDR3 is TGTGCCAGCAGCTTCACTACCCAAGAGACCCAGTACTTC.